This paragraph covers one T cell receptor beta chain sequence. Its specificity is unknown. This record belongs to a study of T-cell memory formation after mild COVID-19. Study conclusions and caveats: Contracting CD4+ clones sat mainly in CM and EM; CD8+ in EMRA.

V was pared by 4 bases and J by 7 bases, with 19 bases between. The CDR3 is 15 residues long. Germline values: CDR1 SGHDN, CDR2 FVKESK. From the 5' RACE reads, TCRdb called clonotypes with MiXCR, one entry per CDR3 protein. Of about 140,000 distinct CDR3 sequences in the sample, 14% are singletons; the top ten hold 25% to 30%. The source material was PBMCs or a T cell subset sorted from them (not recorded which). The source is an adult woman who had mild COVID-19 (a few samples of this study predate the infection). Cell type and time point are not known. The chain employs TRBV14 and TRBJ2-5; D is perhaps TRBD2 (6 bases). The chain's CDR3 is CASSPLDWLGGTQYF. In nucleotides, the CDR3 is TGTGCCAGCAGCCCTTTAGATTGGCTGGGAGGGACCCAGTACTTC. The full variable domain, completed using reference TRBV14 and TRBJ2-5, is EAGVTQFPSHSVIEKGQTVTLRCDPISGHDNLYWYRRVMGKEIKFLLHFVKESKQDESGMPNNRFLAERTGGTYSTLKVQPAELEDSGVYFCASSPLDWLGGTQYFGPGTRLLVL.